The entry below gives a single T cell receptor beta chain sequence along with its context. Its antigen remains unidentified. This specimen comes from a study of T cells in localized non-small cell lung cancer. Findings of the study overall: A median approximately 53 of the top 100 tumor clones appeared in adjacent lung. The study sequenced only one region of the tumor. As a result, intratumor heterogeneity could not be excluded and remains possible.

V lost 1 base and J lost 2, with 13 bases in between. This CDR3 has 15 residues. The germline V gene encodes CDR1 SGHRS and CDR2 YFSETQ. Repertoires were generated with immunoSEQ multiplex PCR, while TCRdb's copy carries only in-frame clones and drops some. This repertoire shows 2,000 to 2,500 clones, roughly 21% found once; its top ten account for roughly a fifth. V usage is TRBV5-1 and J usage is TRBJ2-7, with D perhaps being TRBD1 or TRBD2 (5 bases each). The source was lung tumor tissue, collected before any cancer treatment. This clonotype was obtained from a male donor aged 60 or older with stage II lung adenocarcinoma. In DNA form, the CDR3 reads TGCGCCAGCAGCTTGTCCCCGGGGCTTACCTACGAGCAGTACTTC. Translating gives CASSLSPGLTYEQYF. Using reference TRBV5-1 and TRBJ2-7 for the parts outside the CDR3, the full variable domain is KAGVTQTPRYLIKTRGQQVTLSCSPISGHRSVSWYQQTPGQGLQFLFEYFSETQRNKGNFPGRFSGRQFSNSRSEMNVSTLELGDSALYLCASSLSPGLTYEQYFGPGTRLTVT.